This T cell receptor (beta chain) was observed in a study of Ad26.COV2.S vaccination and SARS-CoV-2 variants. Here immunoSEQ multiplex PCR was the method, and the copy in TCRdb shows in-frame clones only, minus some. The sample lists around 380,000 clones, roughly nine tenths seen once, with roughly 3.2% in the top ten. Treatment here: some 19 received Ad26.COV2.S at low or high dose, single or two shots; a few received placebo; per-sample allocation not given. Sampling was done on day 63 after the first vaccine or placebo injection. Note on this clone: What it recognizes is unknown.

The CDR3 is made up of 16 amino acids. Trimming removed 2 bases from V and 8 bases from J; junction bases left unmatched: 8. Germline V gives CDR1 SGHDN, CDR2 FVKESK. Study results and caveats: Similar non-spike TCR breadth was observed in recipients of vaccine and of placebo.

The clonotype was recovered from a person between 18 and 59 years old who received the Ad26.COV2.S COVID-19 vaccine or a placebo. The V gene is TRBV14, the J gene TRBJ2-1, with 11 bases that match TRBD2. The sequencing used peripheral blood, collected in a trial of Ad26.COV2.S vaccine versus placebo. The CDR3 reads CASSQLAGGSSDEQFF. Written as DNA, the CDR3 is TGTGCCAGCAGCCAACTAGCGGGGGGCTCCTCTGATGAGCAGTTCTTC.